One and the same sample provided the 9 T cell receptor beta chains below, sequenced in a study of low-dose radiotherapy and immunotherapy resistance in tumors (dated by TCRdb to the early 2020s). TCRdb lists the instrument as Illumina MiniSeq. TCRs were amplified for about 19 PCR cycles with Phusion, using a constant-region primer paired with the adapter attached to the V primers. TCRdb passed the public sequencing reads through fastp at Q25 and MiXCR, retaining productive beta sequences. Each entry merges the rows of one CDR3 protein and shows their most common DNA and genes. The sample table shows about 50,000 distinct CDR3 sequences, and 10% to 15% are seen once. The top ten clones comprise about 6.2% of the sample. Explained via the paper, the time point label denotes: before trial treatment. The sample in question was PBMCs, obtained before treatment. Every receptor here comes from a female donor with ovarian cancer.

In this sample, this clonotype turned up many times. V and J are TRBV5-1 and TRBJ2-7, with 12 bases identical to TRBD1. CDR3 size: 15 residues. Germline V gives CDR1 SGHRS, CDR2 YFSETQ. V lost 5 bases, J lost 7 bases, and 10 bases stayed unmatched. CDR3 in amino acids: CASRYSGTGGGEQYF. The CDR3 nucleotides read TGCGCCAGCAGATATTCCGGGACAGGGGGCGGTGAGCAGTACTTC.

This clonotype occurred many times. The chain employs TRBV28 and TRBJ1-5, with 7 bases matching TRBD1. The CDR3 contains 17 residues. Losses at the gene ends were 0 bases for V and 6 bases for J; bases not matched to a gene: 11. Germline V gives CDR1 MDHEN, CDR2 SYDVKM. The CDR3 DNA is TGTGCCAGCAGTTTATGGGCAGGGGGGCGGGGTGGTCAGCCCCAGCATTTT. It specifies CASSLWAGGRGGQPQHF.

This clonotype has ten or more counts. This chain links TRBV5-1 with TRBJ1-1, with a possible D match to TRBD1 (6 bases). The germline V gene encodes CDR1 SGHRS and CDR2 YFSETQ. Trimming removed 4 bases from V and 1 base from J, with 14 bases in between. The CDR3 has 15 residues. This chain's CDR3 is CASSPNQGSNTEAFF. The DNA for the CDR3 is TGCGCCAGCAGCCCGAATCAGGGGTCGAACACTGAAGCTTTCTTT.

This clonotype was detected ten times or more. V and J are TRBV24-1 and TRBJ2-1; D is possibly TRBD1 or TRBD2 (5 bases each). V shed 0 bases and J shed 10 bases, with 9 bases lying between them. The CDR3 contains 13 residues. CDR1 and CDR2 from the germline V gene are KGHDR and SFDVKD. CDR3 DNA sequence: TGTGCCACCAGTGATTTGGGGGGATCAGAGCAGTTCTTC. It specifies CATSDLGGSEQFF.

The rearrangement links TRBV12-3 or TRBV12-4 to TRBJ2-3; tentatively, D is TRBD1 (5 bases). V lost 2 bases and J lost 3, with 12 bases in between. The CDR3 sequence is 15 residues long. CDR3 DNA: TGTGCCAGCAGTTTACTAAGGGGTGGAACAGATACGCAGTATTTT. It encodes CASSLLRGGTDTQYF.

This clonotype was detected many times. This sequence joins TRBV7-2 and TRBJ1-1, with unresolved D. This CDR3 has 14 residues. V was pared by 0 bases and J by 7 bases, with 12 bases between. CDR1 is SGHTA, CDR2 FQGNSA, per germline. The CDR3 protein is CASSLAPLVGEAFF. In DNA, the CDR3 is TGTGCCAGCAGCTTAGCTCCTCTTGTTGGTGAAGCTTTCTTT.

This clonotype was observed at least ten times. This chain links TRBV29-1 with TRBJ1-1; no reliable D call. The germline V gene has CDR1 SQVTM and CDR2 ANQGSEA. Trimming shortened V by 7 bases and J by 3 bases, and 12 bases separated the two germline ends. The CDR3 runs to 12 residues. CDR3 sequence reads: CSGLSLYTEAFF. In DNA, the CDR3 is TGCAGCGGATTGAGTTTGTACACTGAAGCTTTCTTT.

This clonotype was seen many times. The gene calls are TRBV4-1 and TRBJ1-2; no definite D call. Germline lookup yields CDR1 MGHRA and CDR2 YSYEKL. The CDR3 contains 13 residues. V was pared by 0 bases and J by 8 bases, with 10 bases between. The CDR3 DNA sequence: TGCGCCAGCAGCCAAGATAGGAATCGAGGCTACACCTTC. It codes for CASSQDRNRGYTF.

This clonotype was counted ten times or more. V is TRBV6-2 or TRBV6-3 and J is TRBJ2-1; 12 bases agree with TRBD2. Per germline, CDR1 MNHEY and CDR2 SVGEGT. CDR3 length: 17 residues. The junction had 14 bases not matched to a gene; V was cut back by 5 bases and J by 9 bases. CDR3 region: CASSPPSTSGSGIEQFF. DNA of the CDR3: TGTGCCAGCAGTCCGCCCTCGACTAGCGGGAGTGGGATTGAGCAGTTCTTC.